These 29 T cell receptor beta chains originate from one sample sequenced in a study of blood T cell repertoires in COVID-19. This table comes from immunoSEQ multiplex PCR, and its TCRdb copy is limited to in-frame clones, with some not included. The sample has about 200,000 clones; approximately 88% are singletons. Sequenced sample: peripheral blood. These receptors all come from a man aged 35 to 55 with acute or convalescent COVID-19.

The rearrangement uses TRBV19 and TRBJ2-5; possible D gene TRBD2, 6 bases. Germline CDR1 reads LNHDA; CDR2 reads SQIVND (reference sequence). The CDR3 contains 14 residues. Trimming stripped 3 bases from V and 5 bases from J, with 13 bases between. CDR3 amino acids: CASSITGVGETQYF. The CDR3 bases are TGTGCCAGTAGTATTACGGGAGTGGGGGAGACCCAGTACTTC. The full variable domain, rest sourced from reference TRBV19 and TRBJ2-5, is DGGITQSPKYLFRKEGQNVTLSCEQNLNHDAMYWYRQDPGQGLRLIYYSQIVNDFQKGDIAEGYSVSREKKESFPLTVTSAQKNPTAFYLCASSITGVGETQYFGPGTRLLVL.

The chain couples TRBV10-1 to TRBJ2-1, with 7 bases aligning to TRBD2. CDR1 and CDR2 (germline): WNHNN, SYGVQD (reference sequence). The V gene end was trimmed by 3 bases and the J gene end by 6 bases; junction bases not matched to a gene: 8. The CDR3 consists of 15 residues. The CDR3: CASSDLAESLNEQFF. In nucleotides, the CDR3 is TGCGCCAGCAGTGACCTAGCGGAATCCCTCAATGAGCAGTTCTTC.

The chain's CDR3 is CATSPGVNTEAFF. The CDR3 DNA is TGTGCCACCTCCCCCGGGGTGAACACTGAAGCTTTCTTT. The rearrangement joins TRBV9 to TRBJ1-1; no definite D call. CDR1 and CDR2 from the germline V gene are SGDLS and YYNGEE. The CDR3 consists of 13 residues. V was clipped by 9 bases and J by 0 bases, with 12 bases between them. The full variable domain, completed using reference TRBV9 and TRBJ1-1, is DSGVTQTPKHLITATGQRVTLRCSPRSGDLSVYWYQQSLDQGLQFLIQYYNGEERAKGNILERFSAQQFPDLHSELNLSSLELGDSALYFCATSPGVNTEAFFGQGTRLTVV.

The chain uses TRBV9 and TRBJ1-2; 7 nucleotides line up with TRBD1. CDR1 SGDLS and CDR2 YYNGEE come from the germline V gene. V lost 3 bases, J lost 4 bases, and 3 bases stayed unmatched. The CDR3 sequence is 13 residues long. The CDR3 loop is CASSGTGPYGYTF. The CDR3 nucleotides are TGTGCCAGCAGCGGGACAGGCCCCTATGGCTACACCTTC.

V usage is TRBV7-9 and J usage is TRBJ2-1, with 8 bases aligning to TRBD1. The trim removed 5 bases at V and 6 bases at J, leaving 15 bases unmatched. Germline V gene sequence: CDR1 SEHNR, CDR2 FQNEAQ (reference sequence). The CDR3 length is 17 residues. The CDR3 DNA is TGTGCCAGCAGCCCCCGGTTGACAGGGGACAAGATCAATGAGCAGTTCTTC. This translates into CASSPRLTGDKINEQFF.

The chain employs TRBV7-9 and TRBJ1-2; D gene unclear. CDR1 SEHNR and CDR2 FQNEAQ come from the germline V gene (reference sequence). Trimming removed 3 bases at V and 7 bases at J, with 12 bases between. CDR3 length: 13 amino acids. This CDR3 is CASSFTGRGGYTF. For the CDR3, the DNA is TGTGCCAGCAGCTTCACCGGACGGGGTGGCTACACCTTC.

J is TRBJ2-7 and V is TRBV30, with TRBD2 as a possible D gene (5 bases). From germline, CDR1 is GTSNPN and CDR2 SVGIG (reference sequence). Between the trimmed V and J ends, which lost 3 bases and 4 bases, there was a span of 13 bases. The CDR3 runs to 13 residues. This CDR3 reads CAWSRGSRYEQYF. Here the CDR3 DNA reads TGTGCCTGGAGCCGGGGTAGCAGGTACGAGCAGTACTTC.

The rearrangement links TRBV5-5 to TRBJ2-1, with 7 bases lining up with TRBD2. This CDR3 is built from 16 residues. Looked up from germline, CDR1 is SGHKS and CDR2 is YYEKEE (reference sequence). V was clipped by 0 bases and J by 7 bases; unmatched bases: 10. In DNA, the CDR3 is TGTGCCAGCAGCTTGGCCGTGGCGGGAGTATCGAATGAGCAGTTCTTC. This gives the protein CASSLAVAGVSNEQFF. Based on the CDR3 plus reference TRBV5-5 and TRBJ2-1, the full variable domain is DAGVTQSPTHLIKTRGQQVTLRCSPISGHKSVSWYQQVLGQGPQFIFQYYEKEERGRGNFPDRFSARQFPNYSSELNVNALLLGDSALYLCASSLAVAGVSNEQFFGPGTRLTVL.

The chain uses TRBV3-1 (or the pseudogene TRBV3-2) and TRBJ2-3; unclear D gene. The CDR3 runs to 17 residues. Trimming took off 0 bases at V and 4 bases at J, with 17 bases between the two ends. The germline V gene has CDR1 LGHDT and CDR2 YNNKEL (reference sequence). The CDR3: CASSQDRYPPTPDTQYF. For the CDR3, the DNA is TGTGCCAGCAGCCAAGATCGGTATCCGCCCACCCCAGATACGCAGTATTTT.

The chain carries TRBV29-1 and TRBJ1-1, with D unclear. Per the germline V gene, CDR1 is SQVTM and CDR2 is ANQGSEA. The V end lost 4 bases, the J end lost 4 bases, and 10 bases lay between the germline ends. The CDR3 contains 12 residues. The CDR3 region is CSVGDSPTEAFF. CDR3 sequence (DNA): TGCAGCGTTGGTGACTCCCCCACTGAAGCTTTCTTT. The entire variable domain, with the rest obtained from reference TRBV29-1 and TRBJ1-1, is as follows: SAVISQKPSRDICQRGTSLTIQCQVDSQVTMMFWYRQQPGQSLTLIATANQGSEATYESGFVIDKFPISRPNLTFSTLTVSNMSPEDSSIYLCSVGDSPTEAFFGQGTRLTVV.

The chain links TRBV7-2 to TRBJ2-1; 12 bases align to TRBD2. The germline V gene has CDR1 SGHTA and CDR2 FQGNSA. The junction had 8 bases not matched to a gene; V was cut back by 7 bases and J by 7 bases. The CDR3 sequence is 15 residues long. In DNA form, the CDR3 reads TGTGCCAGCAACCCTAGCGGGAGGGCCTCGAATGAGCAGTTCTTC. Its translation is CASNPSGRASNEQFF.

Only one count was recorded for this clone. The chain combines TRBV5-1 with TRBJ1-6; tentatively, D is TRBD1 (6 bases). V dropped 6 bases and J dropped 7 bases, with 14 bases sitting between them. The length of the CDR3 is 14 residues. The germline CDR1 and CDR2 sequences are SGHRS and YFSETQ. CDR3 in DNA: TGCGCCAGCACCTTTACAGGGAACAATTCACCCCTCCACTTT. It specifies CASTFTGNNSPLHF. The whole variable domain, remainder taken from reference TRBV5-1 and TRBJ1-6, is KAGVTQTPRYLIKTRGQQVTLSCSPISGHRSVSWYQQTPGQGLQFLFEYFSETQRNKGNFPGRFSGRQFSNSRSEMNVSTLELGDSALYLCASTFTGNNSPLHFGNGTRLTVT.

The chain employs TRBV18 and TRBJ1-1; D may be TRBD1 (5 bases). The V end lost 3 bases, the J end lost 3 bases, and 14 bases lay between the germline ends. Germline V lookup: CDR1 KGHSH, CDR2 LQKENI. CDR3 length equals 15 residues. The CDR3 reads CASSPGVGGYTEAFF. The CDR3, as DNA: TGTGCCAGCTCACCGGGGGTCGGAGGGTACACTGAAGCTTTCTTT.

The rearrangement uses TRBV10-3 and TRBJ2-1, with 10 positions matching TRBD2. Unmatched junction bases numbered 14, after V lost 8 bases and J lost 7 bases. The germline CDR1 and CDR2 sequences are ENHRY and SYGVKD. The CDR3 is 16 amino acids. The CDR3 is CAIALLAGVIGNEQFF. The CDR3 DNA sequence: TGTGCCATCGCCCTCCTAGCGGGAGTGATTGGGAATGAGCAGTTCTTC.

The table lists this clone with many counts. CDR3 sequence: CASTYSDRESGYTF. The DNA of the CDR3 is TGCGCCAGCACCTATTCGGACAGGGAGAGTGGCTACACCTTC. V is TRBV5-1 and J is TRBJ1-2; TRBD1 matches 8 bases. Losses at the gene ends were 6 bases for V and 7 bases for J; bases not matched to a gene: 11. From germline, CDR1 is SGHRS and CDR2 YFSETQ. The CDR3 extends over 14 amino acids.

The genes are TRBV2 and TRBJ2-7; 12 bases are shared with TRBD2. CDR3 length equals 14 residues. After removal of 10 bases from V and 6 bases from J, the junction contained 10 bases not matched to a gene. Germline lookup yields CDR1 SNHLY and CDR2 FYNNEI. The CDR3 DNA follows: TGTGCCACGTCGAGACTAGCGGGAGCTCCCGAGCAGTACTTC. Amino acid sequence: CATSRLAGAPEQYF.

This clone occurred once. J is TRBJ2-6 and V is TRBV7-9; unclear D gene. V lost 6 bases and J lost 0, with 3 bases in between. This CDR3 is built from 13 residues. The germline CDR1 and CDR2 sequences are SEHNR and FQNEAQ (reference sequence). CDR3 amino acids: CASRSSGANVLTF. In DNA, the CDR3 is TGTGCCAGCAGGAGCTCTGGGGCCAACGTCCTGACTTTC.

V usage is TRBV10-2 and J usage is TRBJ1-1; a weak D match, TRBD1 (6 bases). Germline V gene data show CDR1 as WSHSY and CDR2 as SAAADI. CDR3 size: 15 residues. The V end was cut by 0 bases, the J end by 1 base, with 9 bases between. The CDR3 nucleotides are TGCGCCAGCAGTGAGTCCCGGGACACGAACACTGAAGCTTTCTTT. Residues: CASSESRDTNTEAFF.

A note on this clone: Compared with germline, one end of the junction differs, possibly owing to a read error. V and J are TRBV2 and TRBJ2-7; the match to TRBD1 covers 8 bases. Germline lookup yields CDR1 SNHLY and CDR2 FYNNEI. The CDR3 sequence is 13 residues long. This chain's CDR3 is CASSEGTGYEQYF. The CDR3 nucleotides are TGTGCCAGCAGCGAAGGGACAGGCTACGAGCAGTACTTC. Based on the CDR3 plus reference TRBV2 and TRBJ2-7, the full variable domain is EPEVTQTPSHQVTQMGQEVILRCVPISNHLYFYWYRQILGQKVEFLVSFYNNEISEKSEIFDDQFSVERPDGSNFTLKIRSTKLEDSAMYFCASSEGTGYEQYFGPGTRLTVT.

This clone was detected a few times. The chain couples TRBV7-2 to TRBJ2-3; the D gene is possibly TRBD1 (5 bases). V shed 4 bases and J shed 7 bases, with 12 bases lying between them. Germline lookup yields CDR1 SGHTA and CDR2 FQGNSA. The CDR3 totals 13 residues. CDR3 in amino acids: CASSSRVLNTQYF. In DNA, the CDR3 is TGTGCCAGCAGCTCCAGGGTACTGAATACGCAGTATTTT.

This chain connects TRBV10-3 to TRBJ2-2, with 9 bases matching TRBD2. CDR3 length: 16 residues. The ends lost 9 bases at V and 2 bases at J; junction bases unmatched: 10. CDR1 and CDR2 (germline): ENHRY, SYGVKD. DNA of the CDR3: TGTGCCATTCCTAGATTAGCGGGAGTCAACACCGGGGAGCTGTTTTTT. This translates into CAIPRLAGVNTGELFF.

The CDR3 coding sequence is TGTGCCAGCAGCTTCAAATATAATTCACCCCTCCACTTT. As protein: CASSFKYNSPLHF. The V and J genes are TRBV7-6 and TRBJ1-6; no clear D gene. The CDR3 consists of 13 residues. Germline CDR1 and CDR2: SGHVS and FNYEAQ. V lost 3 bases, J lost 4 bases, and 4 bases lay in between.

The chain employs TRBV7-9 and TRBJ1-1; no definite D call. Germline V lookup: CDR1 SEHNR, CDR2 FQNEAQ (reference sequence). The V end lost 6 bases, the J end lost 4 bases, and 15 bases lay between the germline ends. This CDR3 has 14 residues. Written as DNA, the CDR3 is TGTGCCAGCAGTAATCCCGTGGTGAGCACTGAAGCTTTCTTT. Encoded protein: CASSNPVVSTEAFF.

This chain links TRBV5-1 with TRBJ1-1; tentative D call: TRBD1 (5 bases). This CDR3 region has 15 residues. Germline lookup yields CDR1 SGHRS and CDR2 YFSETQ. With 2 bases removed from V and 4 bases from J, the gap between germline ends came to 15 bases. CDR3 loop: CASSLTGEWGTEAFF. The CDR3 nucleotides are TGCGCCAGCAGCTTAACGGGGGAGTGGGGCACTGAAGCTTTCTTT.

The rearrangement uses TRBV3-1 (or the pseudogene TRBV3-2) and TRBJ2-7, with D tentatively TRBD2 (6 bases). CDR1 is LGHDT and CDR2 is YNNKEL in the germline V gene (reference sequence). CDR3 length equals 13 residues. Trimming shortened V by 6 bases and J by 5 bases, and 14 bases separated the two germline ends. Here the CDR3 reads CASSRGLGDEQYF. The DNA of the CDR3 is TGTGCCAGCAGTCGGGGACTGGGGGACGAGCAGTACTTC.

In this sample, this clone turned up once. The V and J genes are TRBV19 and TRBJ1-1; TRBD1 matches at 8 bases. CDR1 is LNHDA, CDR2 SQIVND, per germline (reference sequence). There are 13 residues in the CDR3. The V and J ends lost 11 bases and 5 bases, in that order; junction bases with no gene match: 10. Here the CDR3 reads CAVSSDRETEAFF. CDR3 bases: TGTGCCGTTTCTTCGGACAGGGAGACTGAAGCTTTCTTT.

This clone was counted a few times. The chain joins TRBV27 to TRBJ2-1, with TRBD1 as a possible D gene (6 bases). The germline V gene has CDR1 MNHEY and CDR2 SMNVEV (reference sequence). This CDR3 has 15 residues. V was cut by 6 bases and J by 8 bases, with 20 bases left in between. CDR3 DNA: TGTGCCAGCAGCAGTACAGGGACCCGGAGTGATGAGCAGTTCTTC. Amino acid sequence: CASSSTGTRSDEQFF.

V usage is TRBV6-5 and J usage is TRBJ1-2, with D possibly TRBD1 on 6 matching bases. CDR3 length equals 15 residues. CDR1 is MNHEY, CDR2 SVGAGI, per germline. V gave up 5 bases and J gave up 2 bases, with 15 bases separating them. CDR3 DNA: TGTGCCAGCAGTAGGGGGGGTCAGCGAAACTATGGCTACACCTTC. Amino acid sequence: CASSRGGQRNYGYTF.

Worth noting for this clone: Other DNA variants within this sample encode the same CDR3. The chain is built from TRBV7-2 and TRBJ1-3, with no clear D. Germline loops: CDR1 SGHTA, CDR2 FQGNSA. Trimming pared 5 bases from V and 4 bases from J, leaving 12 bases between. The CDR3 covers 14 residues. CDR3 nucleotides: TGTGCCAGCAGCCCTCGGGGATCCGGAAACACCATATATTTT. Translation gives CASSPRGSGNTIYF.